Sequencing of this T cell receptor beta chain was carried out in a study of T cell responses to AZD1222 COVID-19 vaccine. Whole-study findings and limits: Repertoires in all cases were sampled only once the peak T cell response had passed.

Second doses were pooled across both intervals (about 4 or about 12 weeks). The CDR3 extends over 14 amino acids. Germline CDR1 is SGHDT and CDR2 is YYEEEE. V lost 3 bases to trimming and J lost 7 bases, with 13 bases between them. Using immunoSEQ multiplex PCR, the repertoire was profiled, and TCRdb retains in-frame clones only, with some absent. The repertoire has roughly 150,000 clones, 90% of them found once; the top ten carry roughly 6.2%. Turning to this clone: What it binds is not known.

This sequence joins TRBV5-6 and TRBJ1-4; D uncertain. Material: peripheral blood, obtained 28 days after the second AZD1222 dose. The receptor was derived from an adult who received the AZD1222 COVID-19 vaccine. The CDR3 protein is CASSWEGRSEKLFF. The CDR3 region has the DNA TGTGCCAGCAGCTGGGAGGGTAGGAGTGAAAAACTGTTTTTT.